The 13 T cell receptor beta chains in this list originate from one sample, sequenced in a study of identical twins. TCRdb ran MiXCR on the 5' RACE reads and lists one entry per CDR3 protein. This table has roughly 720,000 distinct CDR3 sequences, approximately 18% appearing once. These same data were also listed under a study on T cells expressing NK-cell markers.

Specimen: PBMCs. Receptor source: a woman aged 18-35 years in good health.

In this sample, this clonotype turned up a few times. The chain joins TRBV25-1 to TRBJ2-1; D is unresolved. The CDR3 sequence is 12 residues long. Germline lookup yields CDR1 MGHDK and CDR2 SYGVNS. The V end was cut by 7 bases, the J end by 7 bases, with 11 bases between. The chain's CDR3 is CASTNLRNEQFF. The DNA of the CDR3 is TGTGCCAGCACCAACCTTAGGAATGAGCAGTTCTTC.

There are a few counts of this clonotype. This chain joins TRBV7-2 and TRBJ1-1; no reliable D call. The CDR3 is 13 amino acids. CDR1 is SGHTA, CDR2 FQGNSA, per germline. V was pared by 4 bases and J by 4 bases, with 10 bases between. The CDR3 DNA follows: TGTGCCAGCAGCTGGAAGGGCGCCACTGAAGCTTTCTTT. This sequence encodes CASSWKGATEAFF.

The rearrangement joins TRBV10-3 to TRBJ2-7; D is perhaps TRBD2 (5 bases). Trimming left V 11 bases short and J 5 bases short, with 22 bases between. CDR3 length equals 14 residues. Germline V gene data show CDR1 as ENHRY and CDR2 as SYGVKD. As DNA, the CDR3 is TGTGCCGCTAGCTTGCGCTCACCAAACGACGAGCAGTACTTC. This sequence encodes CAASLRSPNDEQYF.

This clonotype was counted at least ten times. The chain has TRBV29-1 and TRBJ2-5, with D possibly being TRBD1 (6 bases). The CDR3 is 13 residues long. The germline V gene has CDR1 SQVTM and CDR2 ANQGSEA. V was trimmed by 6 bases and J by 2 bases, leaving 13 bases between them. For the CDR3, the DNA is TGCAGCGTGAGCATAGGGGGTCAAGAGACCCAGTACTTC. This encodes CSVSIGGQETQYF.

The rearrangement uses TRBV4-3 and TRBJ2-1; D possibly corresponds to TRBD2 (5 bases). Trimming cost V 4 bases and J 5 bases, with 12 bases left between them. CDR3 length: 14 amino acids. CDR1 and CDR2 from the germline V gene are LGHNA and YSLEER. The DNA for the CDR3 is TGCGCCAGCAGCCGCCACGGGGAGAACAATGAGCAGTTCTTC. Protein sequence: CASSRHGENNEQFF.

V and J are TRBV29-1 and TRBJ2-7, with no clear D. The V gene's germline CDR1 is SQVTM and CDR2 ANQGSEA. The length of the CDR3 is 13 residues. Deletions cut 1 base from V and 5 bases from J, with 12 bases between. CDR3 nucleotides: TGCAGCGTTGAAGGGACCCTCCTCCACGAGCAGTACTTC. Its protein is CSVEGTLLHEQYF.

The gene calls are TRBV5-1 and TRBJ2-1; D remains unclear. Germline values: CDR1 SGHRS, CDR2 YFSETQ. Trimming shortened V by 0 bases and J by 9 bases, and 16 bases separated the two germline ends. There are 15 residues in the CDR3. Here the CDR3 DNA reads TGCGCCAGCAGCTTGGTGCCCAATCCCGCCACTGAGCAGTTCTTC. Its protein is CASSLVPNPATEQFF.

This clonotype was seen a few times. The chain employs TRBV7-2 and TRBJ2-7; D is unclear. The CDR3 contains 13 residues. Trimming left V 0 bases short and J 3 bases short, with 6 bases between. CDR1 and CDR2 (germline): SGHTA, FQGNSA. This CDR3 is CASSLALVYEQYF. CDR3 DNA: TGTGCCAGCAGCTTAGCTCTAGTCTACGAGCAGTACTTC.

The J gene is TRBJ2-7, the V gene TRBV25-1; either TRBD1 or TRBD2 may fit D (5 bases each). V shed 3 bases and J shed 0 bases, with 12 bases lying between them. The CDR3 contains 15 residues. Germline V lookup: CDR1 MGHDK, CDR2 SYGVNS. This CDR3 reads CASSEGDGSSYEQYF. Here the CDR3 DNA reads TGTGCCAGCAGTGAGGGGGACGGTAGCTCCTACGAGCAGTACTTC.

This clonotype has a count of ten or more. This chain joins TRBV7-2 and TRBJ1-5; a weak D match, TRBD1 (5 bases). Germline assignment: CDR1 SGHTA and CDR2 FQGNSA. The CDR3 is 16 amino acids. V lost 5 bases to trimming and J lost 1 base, with 15 bases between them. The CDR3 protein is CASSLNRGRSNQPQHF. The CDR3 DNA reads as TGTGCCAGCAGCCTCAACCGGGGGAGGAGCAATCAGCCCCAGCATTTT.

V usage is TRBV12-3 or TRBV12-4 and J usage is TRBJ1-5, with 8 bases lining up with TRBD1. CDR3 size: 15 residues. V lost 7 bases, J lost 0 bases, and 5 bases stayed unmatched. The CDR3 DNA reads as TGTGCCAGCAACGCCAGGGGGCTTAGCAATCAGCCCCAGCATTTT. Translation: CASNARGLSNQPQHF.

This clonotype was detected ten times or more. In nucleotides, the CDR3 is TGCGCCAGCAGCTTGGCCAGGACAGGGCAGGATGAGCAGTTCTTC. Residues: CASSLARTGQDEQFF. The chain combines TRBV5-1 with TRBJ2-1; 8 bases are a match to TRBD1. Germline CDR1 SGHRS, CDR2 YFSETQ. V lost 0 bases, J lost 8 bases, and 7 bases stayed unmatched. The CDR3 runs 15 residues.

The chain recombines TRBV12-3 or TRBV12-4 with TRBJ1-2, with D uncertain. This CDR3 region has 12 residues. V lost 3 bases and J lost 6, with 8 bases in between. CDR3 sequence reads: CASSFAGHGYTF. CDR3 sequence (DNA): TGTGCCAGCAGTTTTGCCGGCCATGGCTACACCTTC.